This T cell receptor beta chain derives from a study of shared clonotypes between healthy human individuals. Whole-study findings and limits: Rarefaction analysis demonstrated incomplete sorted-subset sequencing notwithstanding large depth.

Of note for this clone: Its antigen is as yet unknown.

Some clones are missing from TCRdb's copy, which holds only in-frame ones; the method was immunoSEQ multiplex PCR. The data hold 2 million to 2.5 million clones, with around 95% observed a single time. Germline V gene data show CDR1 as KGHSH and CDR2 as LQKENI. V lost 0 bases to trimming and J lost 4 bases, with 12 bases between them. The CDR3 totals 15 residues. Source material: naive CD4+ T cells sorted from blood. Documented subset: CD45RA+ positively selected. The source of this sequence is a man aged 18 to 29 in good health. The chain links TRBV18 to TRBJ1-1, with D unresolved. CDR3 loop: CASSPPMGRSTEAFF. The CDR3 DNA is TGTGCCAGCTCACCACCGATGGGCAGGAGCACTGAAGCTTTCTTT.